The 5 T cell receptor beta chains listed next were all sequenced from one sample in a study of OX40 agonist ivuxolimab in advanced cancers. Assay: immunoSEQ multiplex PCR; the TCRdb copy retains only in-frame clones and omits some. This table has under 95,000 clones, roughly nine tenths appearing once. Sequences were derived from CD4+ or CD8+ T cells sorted from blood, sampled in a trial of the OX40 agonist ivuxolimab. The receptors shown here come from an adult with an advanced solid tumor such as melanoma, head and neck, liver or kidney cancer.

The chain has TRBV5-4 and TRBJ1-1; D ambiguous. Germline values: CDR1 SGHNT, CDR2 YYREEE (reference sequence). Trimming took off 0 bases at V and 1 base at J, with 4 bases between the two ends. The CDR3 has 13 residues. The CDR3 DNA sequence: TGTGCCAGCAGCTTGGCAGAGAACACTGAAGCTTTCTTT. Amino acids: CASSLAENTEAFF. The variable domain in full, with the rest retrieved from reference TRBV5-4 and TRBJ1-1, is ETGVTQSPTHLIKTRGQQVTLRCSSQSGHNTVSWYQQALGQGPQFIFQYYREEENGRGNFPPRFSGLQFPNYSSELNVNALELDDSALYLCASSLAENTEAFFGQGTRLTVV.

The V call is TRBV5-3, the J call TRBJ1-2, with TRBD1 matching 8 bases. TRBV5-3 is an ORF for which the function is uncertain. Trimming at V came to 3 bases and at J to 2 bases, leaving 18 bases not matched to a gene. The CDR3 runs to 19 residues. CDR3 DNA sequence: TGTGCCAGAAGCTCTAAGGGACAGGCCGATCTCTCCTTAAACTATGGCTACACCTTC. Protein product: CARSSKGQADLSLNYGYTF.

A few counts support this clone. The chain recombines TRBV19 with TRBJ1-5; no firm D call. V was pared by 5 bases and J by 5 bases, with 13 bases between. This CDR3 contains 14 residues. Germline V gene sequence: CDR1 LNHDA, CDR2 SQIVND (reference sequence). The CDR3 DNA sequence: TGTGCCAGTAGTCCCCGCTATGGAGATCAGCCCCAGCATTTT. It encodes CASSPRYGDQPQHF.

The chain employs TRBV12-5 and TRBJ2-7; tentative D call: TRBD1 (5 bases). CDR3 length: 12 amino acids. Germline CDR1 and CDR2: LGHNT and FRNRAP. V lost 7 bases to trimming and J lost 6 bases, with 13 bases between them. Here the CDR3 DNA reads TGTGCTAGTGCCTCAGGGTCTGGCGAGCAGTACTTC. Translated: CASASGSGEQYF.

The rearrangement joins TRBV5-6 to TRBJ2-3; 9 positions match TRBD2. J lost 1 base, V lost 4 bases, and 7 bases had no gene match. Germline V gives CDR1 SGHDT, CDR2 YYEEEE. The CDR3 contains 16 residues. CDR3 sequence reads: CASSTVSSGGTDTQYF. CDR3 nucleotides: TGTGCCAGCAGCACGGTCTCTAGCGGGGGCACAGATACGCAGTATTTT.